These T cell receptor beta chains were read from a single sample in a study of cytomegalovirus exposure and HLA in healthy donors. This table comes from immunoSEQ multiplex PCR, and its TCRdb copy is limited to in-frame clones, with some not included. The profile shows 100,000 to 150,000 clones, about 81% of them singletons. Specimen: PBMCs. The receptors were sampled from a woman aged 30 to 39 in good health and CMV-seronegative. CDR3s include the opening cysteine and the closing phenylalanine or tryptophan. D genes are given only for firm matches. Some rows mark clone size as missing; the rest say once, few, many or name a class of expanded clone.

clone size	V gene	J gene	D gene	CDR3 DNA	CDR3 protein
.	TRBV19	TRBJ1-2	TRBD1	TGTGCCAGTAGTCCGGGCTCCGGGACAGGGCTCTATGGCTACACCTTC	CASSPGSGTGLYGYTF
.	TRBV7-3	TRBJ2-2	.	TGTGCCAGCAGCTTCGGGGGTGGCGGGGAGCTGTTTTTT	CASSFGGGGELFF
.	TRBV30	TRBJ2-5	.	TGTGCCTGGACAGGGTTACAAGAGACCCAGTACTTC	CAWTGLQETQYF
.	TRBV5-4	TRBJ2-7	TRBD1	TGTGCCAGCAGACCGGGACAGGGCTACGAGCAGTACTTC	CASRPGQGYEQYF
.	TRBV5-1	TRBJ2-7	.	TGCGCCAGCAGCCCCACGACGGAGACCTACGAGCAGTACTTC	CASSPTTETYEQYF
.	TRBV7-8	TRBJ1-1	.	TGTGCCAGCAGCTTAGTCCCGGGGGAGAACACTGAAGCTTTCTTT	CASSLVPGENTEAFF
few	TRBV6-1	TRBJ2-5	TRBD2	TGTGCCAGCAGCAGAGCGGGGGGGCAAGAGACCCAGTACTTC	CASSRAGGQETQYF
.	TRBV6-5	TRBJ2-7	.	TGTGCCAGCAAAACAGGGGGGGGGTGGAGCGAGCAGTACTTC	CASKTGGGWSEQYF
once	TRBV30	TRBJ2-3	TRBD1	TGTGCCTGTCTCCTGGGACAGGGGCGCACAGATACGCAGTATTTT	CACLLGQGRTDTQYF
.	TRBV7-8	TRBJ1-3	.	TGTGCCAGCAGCTTAGGGCCTTCTGGAAACACCATATATTTT	CASSLGPSGNTIYF
.	TRBV11-2	TRBJ2-5	.	TGTGCCAGCACCTCCTACCACCGAGAGACCCAGTACTTC	CASTSYHRETQYF
.	TRBV6-5	TRBJ1-3	.	TGTGCCACCCGGCAGGGACTGAACTCTGGAAACACCATATATTTT	CATRQGLNSGNTIYF
once	TRBV10-2	TRBJ2-5	TRBD2	TGCGCCAGCGGGGATAGACTAGCAACCTCCCAAGAGACCCAGTACTTC	CASGDRLATSQETQYF
.	TRBV6-1	TRBJ2-3	.	TGTGCCAGCAGTGGATACGGGACTCTTAGCACAGATACGCAGTATTTT	CASSGYGTLSTDTQYF
.	TRBV18	TRBJ1-3	.	TGTGCCAGCTCACCAGGGCAGAGCTCTGGAAACACCATATATTTT	CASSPGQSSGNTIYF
.	TRBV18	TRBJ2-3	.	TGTGCCAGCTCACCACCCGGGGGATTGACAGATACGCAGTATTTT	CASSPPGGLTDTQYF
.	TRBV18	TRBJ1-4	.	TGTGCCAGCTCACGGCGGGACGGAAATAATGAAAAACTGTTTTTT	CASSRRDGNNEKLFF
.	TRBV30	TRBJ2-5	TRBD2	TGTGCCGGGGGGGGGACTAGTGGAGAGACCCAGTACTTC	CAGGGTSGETQYF
.	TRBV18	TRBJ1-5	.	TGTGCCAGCTCACCCGATACAGGTAGCAATCAGCCCCAGCATTTT	CASSPDTGSNQPQHF
.	TRBV7-2	TRBJ2-2	TRBD2	TGTGCCAGCAGCGCAAAGTTAGCGGGCAGGGAGCTGTTTTTT	CASSAKLAGRELFF
.	TRBV4-1	TRBJ1-3	TRBD1	TGCGCCAGCAGCCAAGAAAGAGACAGGGGGAACACCATATATTTT	CASSQERDRGNTIYF
.	TRBV2	TRBJ2-3	TRBD2	TGTGCCAGCAGCCAACTTCGGGGGGGCAAAGATACGCAGTATTTT	CASSQLRGGKDTQYF
.	TRBV18	TRBJ2-7	.	TGTGCCAGCTCACCGGCGCAGGGCTCCTACGAGCAGTACTTC	CASSPAQGSYEQYF
.	TRBV2	TRBJ2-7	.	TGTGCCAGCAGCCGTCCAAAGACTGGATACGAGCAGTACTTC	CASSRPKTGYEQYF
.	TRBV5-1	TRBJ2-5	.	TGCGCCAGCAGGAGGGTATCAGAGACCCAGTACTTC	CASRRVSETQYF
few	TRBV4-2	TRBJ2-4	TRBD2	TGTGCCAGCGGGGAGGGCGGAGGGAACATTCAGTACTTC	CASGEGGGNIQYF
.	TRBV27	TRBJ1-2	TRBD1	TGTGCCAGCAGTTTATGGGGGACAGGGGTCGGCAACTATGGCTACACCTTC	CASSLWGTGVGNYGYTF
.	TRBV4-3	TRBJ1-4	.	TGCGCCAGCAGCCAAGATCTGGACATAGGGGGGGGATGGACTAATGAAAAACTGTTTTTT	CASSQDLDIGGGWTNEKLFF
.	TRBV29-1	TRBJ2-6	.	TGCAGCGTCCGCATGAGCTCTGGGGCCAACGTCCTGACTTTC	CSVRMSSGANVLTF
.	TRBV6-5	TRBJ2-7	.	TGTGCCAGCAGTTACTCGTGGAGCCCTGGGTACGAGCAGTACTTC	CASSYSWSPGYEQYF
.	TRBV5-8	TRBJ2-3	.	TGTGCCAGCAGCTTGTACGTTATCGGGGATCGAGCAGATACGCAGTATTTT	CASSLYVIGDRADTQYF
.	TRBV30	TRBJ2-7	TRBD2	TGTGCCTGGAGTGCCCGCCCGTGGCGGGGGGGGCGGGTCTCCTACGAGCAGTACTTC	CAWSARPWRGGRVSYEQYF
once	TRBV13	TRBJ2-3	TRBD1	TGTGCCAGCAGCTTCGGACAGGCCTCCACGGATACGCAGTATTTT	CASSFGQASTDTQYF
.	TRBV27	TRBJ2-3	TRBD1	TGTGCCAGCAGTTTATCGGCGGGACAGGCACTCACAGATACGCAGTATTTT	CASSLSAGQALTDTQYF
.	TRBV10-3	TRBJ1-2	.	TGTGCCATCAATGGCAGGGAATCCGGGAACTATGGCTACACCTTC	CAINGRESGNYGYTF
.	TRBV5-1	TRBJ1-1	TRBD1	TGCGCCAGCAGCACCGGGACAGGTAACACTGAAGCTTTCTTT	CASSTGTGNTEAFF
.	TRBV6-5	TRBJ2-7	TRBD1	TGTGCCAGCAGTTACTCGAGACAGGGAAACTCCTACGAGCAGTACTTC	CASSYSRQGNSYEQYF
.	TRBV6-1	TRBJ1-5	.	TGTGCCGGGGGGGATCTTAACAGGGCTCCGAGGGCCCAGCATTTT	CAGGDLNRAPRAQHF
.	TRBV30	TRBJ2-7	.	TGTGCCTGGAATTTCAGGTACGAGCAGTACTTC	CAWNFRYEQYF
.	TRBV5-5	TRBJ2-5	.	TGTGCCAGCAGCTTGTGGCGGAGCAGAGAGACCCAGTACTTC	CASSLWRSRETQYF
.	TRBV7-2	TRBJ2-2	.	TGTGCCAGCAGCTTATCTACAGGGTCCGGGGAGCTGTTTTTT	CASSLSTGSGELFF
once	TRBV7-2	TRBJ2-2	TRBD2	TGTGCCAGCAGCTTAGCCCCTAGCGGGATTTCTGCCGGGGAGCTGTTTTTT	CASSLAPSGISAGELFF
.	TRBV14	TRBJ2-7	.	TGTGCCAGCAGCCAGCGCCGGGGGACAGTGAGCTACGAGCAGTACTTC	CASSQRRGTVSYEQYF
once	TRBV28	TRBJ2-1	TRBD2	TGTGCCAGCAGCGGCACCCTAGCGGGAGTACCCTACAATGAGCAGTTCTTC	CASSGTLAGVPYNEQFF
.	TRBV2	TRBJ2-7	TRBD1	TGTGCCAGCAGTTCCGGACAGGGGCCCTCCTACGAGCAGTACTTC	CASSSGQGPSYEQYF
.	TRBV4-1	TRBJ2-7	TRBD1	TGCGCCAGCAGCCTGGGGACAGGGGTCTCCGAGCAGTACTTC	CASSLGTGVSEQYF
.	TRBV18	TRBJ1-5	TRBD1	TGTGCCAGCTCACCACCTGGGACAGGGGGAGTTCAGCCCCAGCATTTT	CASSPPGTGGVQPQHF
few	TRBV5-1	TRBJ1-5	.	TGCGCCAGCAGCCCCGACAATATAGCAGGGCAGCCCCAGCATTTT	CASSPDNIAGQPQHF
.	TRBV11-2	TRBJ1-3	TRBD1	TGTGCCAGCAGCCTGGACAGGGCGGCTGGAAACACCATATATTTT	CASSLDRAAGNTIYF
.	TRBV7-2	TRBJ1-2	TRBD1	TGTGCCAGCAGCTTAGGACAGGGAATCTATGGCTACACCTTC	CASSLGQGIYGYTF
.	TRBV5-1	TRBJ2-1	TRBD1	TGCGCCAGCAGCTTGCCAGGGGGCGGTTGGGAGAATGAGCAGTTCTTC	CASSLPGGGWENEQFF
.	TRBV19	TRBJ2-7	TRBD1	TGTGCCAGTAGTATGGGGACAGGGAGCTCCTACGAGCAGTACTTC	CASSMGTGSSYEQYF
.	TRBV4-1	TRBJ2-1	.	TGCGCCAGCAGCCTGGAGCCCCCAGCGGTCTCCTACAATGAGCAGTTCTTC	CASSLEPPAVSYNEQFF
.	TRBV5-1	TRBJ1-1	.	TGCGCCAGCAGCACGACCGGGACATACAACACTGAAGCTTTCTTT	CASSTTGTYNTEAFF
.	TRBV27	TRBJ2-6	.	TGTGCCAGCAGTTTATCGGGGATGGGGGGACTTGGGGCCAACGTCCTGACTTTC	CASSLSGMGGLGANVLTF
.	TRBV11-2	TRBJ2-7	TRBD1	TGTGCCAGCAGCGTCGACAGGGGGCGAGAGCAGTACTTC	CASSVDRGREQYF
.	TRBV28	TRBJ1-1	.	TGTGCCAGCAGTTTAGGAGGGATGGAAGAAGCTTTCTTT	CASSLGGMEEAFF
.	TRBV12-5	TRBJ1-2	.	TGTGCTAGTGGTTTGGTACCGGGAGGCGGCTACACCTTC	CASGLVPGGGYTF
.	TRBV4-1	TRBJ1-2	.	TGCGCCAGCAGCCAAGATTTGGGGGGGGGCTATGGCTACACCTTC	CASSQDLGGGYGYTF
.	TRBV7-9	TRBJ2-1	TRBD1	TGTGCCAGCAGCTTTACGGGACAGGGGAGGAATGAGCAGTTCTTC	CASSFTGQGRNEQFF